This TCR beta chain emerged from a study of tumor and adjacent non-tumor tissue in lung cancer. At the level of the study: Samples averaged about 3.8 million productive TCRbeta reads each.

Germline V lookup: CDR1 SGHAT, CDR2 FQNNGV. The CDR3 extends over 17 amino acids. RNA was extracted from bulk tissue without any cell sorting. The library came from three nested PCR rounds adapted from ARM-PCR protocols. TCRdb reprocessed the multiplex PCR reads via MiXCR and lists one record per CDR3 protein. Of some 120,000 distinct CDR3 sequences listed, around three fifths were seen once; the top ten hold roughly 13%. This clonotype was observed once. Germline and junction disagree at one end, which may indicate a read error. V usage is TRBV11-2 and J usage is TRBJ1-2, with 8 bases aligning to TRBD1. This receptor was identified in a man under 40 with non-small cell lung cancer. Sample: lung tumor tissue. This CDR3 reads CASSIIGTGNLNYGYTF. CDR3 nucleotides: TGTGCCAGCAGCATCATAGGGACAGGCAACCTTAACTATGGTTACACCTTC.